This TCR beta chain was recovered during a study of shared clonotypes between healthy human individuals. Study-wide points: The study generally estimated greater richness for naive than memory subsets. A limitation of the genetic and exposure-history diversity represented arose from few donors.

Execution of the assay was at deep level. Using immunoSEQ multiplex PCR, the repertoire was profiled, and TCRdb retains in-frame clones only, with some absent. Of fewer than 1.6 million clones listed, around 98.5% were seen once; the top ten hold 0.36%. About this clone: Its specificity is unknown.

The CDR3 length is 13 residues. Trimming stripped 1 base from V and 6 bases from J, with 8 bases between. From germline, CDR1 is SGHRS and CDR2 YFSETQ. V is TRBV5-1 and J is TRBJ2-1; no firm D call. Sequences were obtained from naive CD4+ T cells sorted from blood. Subset meaning: CD45RA+ positively selected. This receptor was obtained from a man aged 25 to 40 in good health. As DNA, the CDR3 is TGCGCCAGCAGCTTGAGTCAGTTCAATGAGCAGTTCTTC. Protein product: CASSLSQFNEQFF.